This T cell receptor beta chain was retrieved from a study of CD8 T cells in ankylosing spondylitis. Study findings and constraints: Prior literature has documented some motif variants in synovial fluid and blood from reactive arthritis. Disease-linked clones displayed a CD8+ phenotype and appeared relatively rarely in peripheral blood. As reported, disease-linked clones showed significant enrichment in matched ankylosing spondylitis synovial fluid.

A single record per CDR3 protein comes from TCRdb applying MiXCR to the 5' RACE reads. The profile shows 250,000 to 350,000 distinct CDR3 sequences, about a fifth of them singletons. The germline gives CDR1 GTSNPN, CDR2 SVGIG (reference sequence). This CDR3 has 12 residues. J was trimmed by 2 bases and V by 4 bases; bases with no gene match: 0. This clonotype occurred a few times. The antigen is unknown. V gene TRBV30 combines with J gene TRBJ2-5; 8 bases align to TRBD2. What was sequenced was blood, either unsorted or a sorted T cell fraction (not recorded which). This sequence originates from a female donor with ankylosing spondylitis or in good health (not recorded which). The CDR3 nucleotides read TGTGCCTGGACTAGCGGGCAAGAGACCCAGTACTTC. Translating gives CAWTSGQETQYF.